This T cell receptor beta chain was observed in a study of blood T cells in healthy people across ages. Comments on this clonotype: Its cognate antigen is unknown. The junction departs from germline at one end; a sequencing error may be responsible.

For the second PCR, which ran for roughly 6 to 12 cycles, a sample-barcoded 5' primer and a J-beta primer mix were used. TCRdb re-derived calls from the 5' RACE reads in MiXCR, one entry per CDR3 protein. The sample carries about 580,000 distinct CDR3 sequences, more than 45% recorded once. The germline V gene has CDR1 DFQATT and CDR2 SNEGSKA (reference sequence). The CDR3 extends over 14 amino acids. Study outcomes and limitations: Donor CMV status was unknown, possibly confounding expanded clonotype changes.

The sequenced sample consisted of blood. The source of this sequence is an elderly man in good health. V is TRBV20-1 and J is TRBJ1-6, with a tentative D call TRBD1 (6 bases). CDR3 in DNA: TGCAGTGCCACACCGCAGGGGTGGAATTCACCCCTCCATTTT. Translated: CSATPQGWNSPLHF.